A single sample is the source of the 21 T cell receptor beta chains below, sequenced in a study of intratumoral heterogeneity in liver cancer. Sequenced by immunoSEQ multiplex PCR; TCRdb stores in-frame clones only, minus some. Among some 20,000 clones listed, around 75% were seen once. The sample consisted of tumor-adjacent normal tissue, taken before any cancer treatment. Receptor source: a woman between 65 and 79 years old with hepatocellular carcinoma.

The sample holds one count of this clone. CDR3 bases: TGTGCCAGCAGCCGAACTAGTTGGTACGAGCAGTACTTC. Amino acids: CASSRTSWYEQYF. This chain uses TRBV5-6 with TRBJ2-7; maybe TRBD2 (5 bases). The length of the CDR3 is 13 residues. In germline, CDR1 is SGHDT, CDR2 YYEEEE. V shed 4 bases and J shed 4 bases, with 12 bases lying between them.

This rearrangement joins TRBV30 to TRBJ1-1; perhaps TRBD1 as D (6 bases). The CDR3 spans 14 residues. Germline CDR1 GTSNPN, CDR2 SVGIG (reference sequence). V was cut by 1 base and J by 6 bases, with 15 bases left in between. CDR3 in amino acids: CAWSAFRGAAEAFF. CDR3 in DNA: TGTGCCTGGAGTGCCTTCAGGGGCGCTGCTGAAGCTTTCTTT.

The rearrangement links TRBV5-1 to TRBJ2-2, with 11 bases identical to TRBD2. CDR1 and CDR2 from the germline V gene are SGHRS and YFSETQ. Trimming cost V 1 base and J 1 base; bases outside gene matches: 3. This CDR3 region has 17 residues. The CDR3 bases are TGCGCCAGCAGCTTGTTCGGACTAGCGGGGAACACCGGGGAGCTGTTTTTT. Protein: CASSLFGLAGNTGELFF.

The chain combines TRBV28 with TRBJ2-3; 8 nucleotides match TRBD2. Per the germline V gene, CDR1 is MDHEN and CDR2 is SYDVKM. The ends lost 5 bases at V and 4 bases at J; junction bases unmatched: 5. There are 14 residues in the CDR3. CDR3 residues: CASSPEAGADTQYF. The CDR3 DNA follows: TGTGCCAGCAGTCCCGAAGCGGGAGCAGATACGCAGTATTTT.

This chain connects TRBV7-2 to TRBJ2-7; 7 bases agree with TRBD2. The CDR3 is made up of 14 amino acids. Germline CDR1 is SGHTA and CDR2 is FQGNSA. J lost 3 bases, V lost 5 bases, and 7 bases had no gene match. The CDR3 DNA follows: TGTGCCAGCAGCGGTACTAGCGACGACTACGAGCAGTACTTC. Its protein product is CASSGTSDDYEQYF.

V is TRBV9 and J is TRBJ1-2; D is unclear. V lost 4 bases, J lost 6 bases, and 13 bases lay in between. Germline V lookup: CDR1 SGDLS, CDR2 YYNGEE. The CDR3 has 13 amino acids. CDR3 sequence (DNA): TGTGCCAGCAGCACCGACCCGGGGAATGGCTACACCTTC. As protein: CASSTDPGNGYTF.

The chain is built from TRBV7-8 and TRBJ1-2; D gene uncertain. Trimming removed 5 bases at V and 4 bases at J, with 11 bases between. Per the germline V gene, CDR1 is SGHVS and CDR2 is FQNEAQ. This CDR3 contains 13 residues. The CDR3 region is CASSRRSGYGYTF. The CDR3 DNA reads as TGTGCCAGCAGCCGCAGGTCCGGCTATGGCTACACCTTC.

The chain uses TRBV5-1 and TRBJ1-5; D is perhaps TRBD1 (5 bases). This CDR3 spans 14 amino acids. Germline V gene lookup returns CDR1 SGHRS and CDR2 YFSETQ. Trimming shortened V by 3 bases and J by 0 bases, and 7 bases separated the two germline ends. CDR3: CASSSGGSNQPQHF. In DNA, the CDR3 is TGCGCCAGCAGCTCCGGGGGTAGCAATCAGCCCCAGCATTTT.

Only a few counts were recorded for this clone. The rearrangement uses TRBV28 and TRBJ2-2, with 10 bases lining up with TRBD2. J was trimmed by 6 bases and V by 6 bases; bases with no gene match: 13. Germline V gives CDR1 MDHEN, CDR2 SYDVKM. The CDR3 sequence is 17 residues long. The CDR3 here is CASRPPLAGDRAGELFF. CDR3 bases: TGTGCCAGCAGACCACCCCTAGCGGGAGATCGGGCCGGGGAGCTGTTTTTT.

The CDR3 is CASSAEDRGSYNEQFF. As DNA, the CDR3 is TGTGCCAGCAGTGCTGAGGACAGGGGCTCCTACAATGAGCAGTTCTTC. This sequence joins TRBV6-1 and TRBJ2-1; 9 nucleotides align to TRBD1. The ends lost 4 bases at V and 0 bases at J; junction bases unmatched: 4. CDR3 length equals 16 residues. Per germline, CDR1 MNHNS and CDR2 SASEGT.

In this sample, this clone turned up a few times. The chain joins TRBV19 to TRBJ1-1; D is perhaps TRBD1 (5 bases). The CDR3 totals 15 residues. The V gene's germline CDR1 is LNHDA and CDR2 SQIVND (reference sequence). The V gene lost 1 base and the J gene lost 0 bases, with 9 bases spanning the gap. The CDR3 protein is CASSIVGRLNTEAFF. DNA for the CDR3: TGTGCCAGTAGTATAGTGGGACGGTTGAACACTGAAGCTTTCTTT.

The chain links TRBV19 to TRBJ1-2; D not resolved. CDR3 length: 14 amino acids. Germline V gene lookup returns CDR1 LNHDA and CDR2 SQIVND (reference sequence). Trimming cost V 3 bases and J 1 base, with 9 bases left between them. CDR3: CASSMPARNYGYTF. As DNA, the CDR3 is TGTGCCAGTAGTATGCCGGCGCGTAACTATGGCTACACCTTC.

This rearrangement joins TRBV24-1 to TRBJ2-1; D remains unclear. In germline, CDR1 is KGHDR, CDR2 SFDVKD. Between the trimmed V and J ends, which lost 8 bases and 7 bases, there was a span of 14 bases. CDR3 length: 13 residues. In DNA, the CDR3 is TGTGCCACCATGGGTCCCGTAATGAATGAGCAGTTCTTC. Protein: CATMGPVMNEQFF.

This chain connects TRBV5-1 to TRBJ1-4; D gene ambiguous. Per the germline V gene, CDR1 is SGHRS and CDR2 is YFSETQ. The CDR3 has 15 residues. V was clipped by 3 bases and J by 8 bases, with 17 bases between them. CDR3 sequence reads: CASSWGATVEEKLFF. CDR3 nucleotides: TGCGCCAGCAGCTGGGGAGCCACAGTGGAAGAAAAACTGTTTTTT.

CDR3 in amino acids: CASRGFFLGQGDGNTIYF. CDR3 in DNA: TGTGCCAGCAGAGGATTTTTTCTGGGACAGGGGGACGGAAACACCATATATTTT. The V call is TRBV28, the J call TRBJ1-3; 11 nucleotides align to TRBD1. CDR1 is MDHEN and CDR2 is SYDVKM in the germline V gene. The V gene end was trimmed by 6 bases and the J gene end by 4 bases; junction bases not matched to a gene: 14. This CDR3 spans 18 amino acids.

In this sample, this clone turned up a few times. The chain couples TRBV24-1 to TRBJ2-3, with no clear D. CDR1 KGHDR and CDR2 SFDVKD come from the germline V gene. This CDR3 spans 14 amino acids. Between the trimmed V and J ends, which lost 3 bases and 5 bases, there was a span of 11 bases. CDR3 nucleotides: TGTGCCACCAGTGATGGGGTTCGGTTAGATACGCAGTATTTT. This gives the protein CATSDGVRLDTQYF.

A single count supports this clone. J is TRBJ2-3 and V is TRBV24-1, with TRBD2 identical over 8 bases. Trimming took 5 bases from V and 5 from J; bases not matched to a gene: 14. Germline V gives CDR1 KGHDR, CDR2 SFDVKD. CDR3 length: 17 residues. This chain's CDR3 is CATSAQRGREGEDTQYF. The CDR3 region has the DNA TGTGCCACCAGTGCACAGCGGGGACGGGAGGGCGAAGATACGCAGTATTTT.

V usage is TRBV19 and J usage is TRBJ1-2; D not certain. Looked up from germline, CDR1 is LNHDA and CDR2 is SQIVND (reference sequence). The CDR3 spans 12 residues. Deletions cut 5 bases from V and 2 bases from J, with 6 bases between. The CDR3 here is CASSPQNYGYTF. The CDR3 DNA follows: TGTGCCAGTAGTCCACAGAACTATGGCTACACCTTC. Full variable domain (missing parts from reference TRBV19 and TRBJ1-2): DGGITQSPKYLFRKEGQNVTLSCEQNLNHDAMYWYRQDPGQGLRLIYYSQIVNDFQKGDIAEGYSVSREKKESFPLTVTSAQKNPTAFYLCASSPQNYGYTFGSGTRLTVV.

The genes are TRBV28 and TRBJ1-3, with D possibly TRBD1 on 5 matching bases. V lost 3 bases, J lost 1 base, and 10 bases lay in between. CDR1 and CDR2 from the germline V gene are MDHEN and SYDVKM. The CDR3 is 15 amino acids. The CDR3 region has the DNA TGTGCCAGCAGTTTGGTGACAGCGTCTGGAAACACCATATATTTT. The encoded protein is CASSLVTASGNTIYF.

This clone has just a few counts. The CDR3 nucleotides are TGTGCCATCAGTGAGGTGGCAGTAAGGGATCAGCCCCAGCATTTT. This translates into CAISEVAVRDQPQHF. This chain connects TRBV10-3 to TRBJ1-5; D is unresolved. V shed 2 bases and J shed 5 bases, with 13 bases lying between them. The germline V gene encodes CDR1 ENHRY and CDR2 SYGVKD. The CDR3 totals 15 residues.

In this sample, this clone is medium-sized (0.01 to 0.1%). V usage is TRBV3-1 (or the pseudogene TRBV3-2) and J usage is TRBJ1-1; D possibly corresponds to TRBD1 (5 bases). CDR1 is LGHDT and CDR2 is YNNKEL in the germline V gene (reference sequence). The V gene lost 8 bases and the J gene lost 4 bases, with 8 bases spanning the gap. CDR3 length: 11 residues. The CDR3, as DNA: TGTGCCAGCGCAGGGAGCACTGAAGCTTTCTTT. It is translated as CASAGSTEAFF.